This TCR beta chain was observed in a study of blood T cell repertoires in COVID-19. Per the study methods: Estimated nucleated cell counts came from reference gene primer amplification. The method was immunoSEQ multiplex PCR; TCRdb's version includes in-frame clones alone and lacks a portion of them. That table supplies the V and J calls and clone size; D and trimming were determined from the DNA. Among tens of thousands of clones listed, 88% were seen once. This CDR3 contains 16 residues. CDR1 GTSNPN and CDR2 SVGIG come from the germline V gene (reference sequence). The V end lost 4 bases, the J end lost 2 bases, and 17 bases lay between the germline ends.

This sequence was found in a human donor in a cohort sampled during active COVID-19. Sequences were obtained from peripheral blood. The chain combines TRBV30 with TRBJ2-2, with D maybe TRBD2 (6 bases). The CDR3 here is CAWIPAGTLNTGELFF. In DNA form, the CDR3 reads TGTGCCTGGATACCTGCCGGGACTCTCAACACCGGGGAGCTGTTTTTT.